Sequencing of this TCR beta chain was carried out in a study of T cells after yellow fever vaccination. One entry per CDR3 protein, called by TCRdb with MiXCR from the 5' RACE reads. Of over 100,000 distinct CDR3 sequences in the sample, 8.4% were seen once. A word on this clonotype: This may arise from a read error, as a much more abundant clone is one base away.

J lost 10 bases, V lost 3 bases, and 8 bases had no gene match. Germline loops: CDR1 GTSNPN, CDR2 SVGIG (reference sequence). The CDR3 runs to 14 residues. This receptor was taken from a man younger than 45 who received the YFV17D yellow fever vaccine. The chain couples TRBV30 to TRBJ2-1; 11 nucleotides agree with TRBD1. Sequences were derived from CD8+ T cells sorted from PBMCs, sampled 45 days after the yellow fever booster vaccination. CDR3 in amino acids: CAWSLGTGGIEQFF. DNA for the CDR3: TGTGCCTGGAGCCTTGGGACAGGGGGAATCGAGCAGTTCTTC.